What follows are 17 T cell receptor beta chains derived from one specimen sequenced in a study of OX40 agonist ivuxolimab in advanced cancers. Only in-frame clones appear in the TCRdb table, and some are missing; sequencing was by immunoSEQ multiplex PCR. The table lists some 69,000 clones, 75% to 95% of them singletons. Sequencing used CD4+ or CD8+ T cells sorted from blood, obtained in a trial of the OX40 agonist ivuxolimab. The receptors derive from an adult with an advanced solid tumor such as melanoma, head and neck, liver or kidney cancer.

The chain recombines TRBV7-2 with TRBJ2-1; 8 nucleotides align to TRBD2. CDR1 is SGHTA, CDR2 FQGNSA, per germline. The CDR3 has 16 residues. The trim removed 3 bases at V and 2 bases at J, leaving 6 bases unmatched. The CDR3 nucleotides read TGTGCCAGCAGCTTCGAATTAGCGGGACCCTACAATGAGCAGTTCTTC. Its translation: CASSFELAGPYNEQFF. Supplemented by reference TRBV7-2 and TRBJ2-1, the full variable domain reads GAGVSQSPSNKVTEKGKDVELRCDPISGHTALYWYRQSLGQGLEFLIYFQGNSAPDKSGLPSDRFSAERTGGSVSTLTIQRTQQEDSAVYLCASSFELAGPYNEQFFGPGTRLTVL.

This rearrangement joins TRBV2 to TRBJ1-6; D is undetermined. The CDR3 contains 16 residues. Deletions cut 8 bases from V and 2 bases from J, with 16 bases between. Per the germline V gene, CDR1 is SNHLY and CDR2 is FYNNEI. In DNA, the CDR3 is TGTGCCAGCCGCCCTGCCAGTAGGGCCTATAATTCACCCCTCCACTTT. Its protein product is CASRPASRAYNSPLHF.

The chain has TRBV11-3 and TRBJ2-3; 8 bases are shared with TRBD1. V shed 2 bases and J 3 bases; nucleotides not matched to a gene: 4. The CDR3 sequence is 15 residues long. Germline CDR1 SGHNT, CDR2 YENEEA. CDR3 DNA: TGTGCCAGCAGCTTACACGGACAGGGTACAGATACGCAGTATTTT. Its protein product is CASSLHGQGTDTQYF.

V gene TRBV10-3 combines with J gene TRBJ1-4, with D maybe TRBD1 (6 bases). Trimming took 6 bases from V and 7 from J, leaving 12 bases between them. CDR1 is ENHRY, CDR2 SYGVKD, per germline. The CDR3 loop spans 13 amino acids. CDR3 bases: TGTGCCATCAGACAGGGCGGGGGTGAAAAACTGTTTTTT. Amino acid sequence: CAIRQGGGEKLFF.

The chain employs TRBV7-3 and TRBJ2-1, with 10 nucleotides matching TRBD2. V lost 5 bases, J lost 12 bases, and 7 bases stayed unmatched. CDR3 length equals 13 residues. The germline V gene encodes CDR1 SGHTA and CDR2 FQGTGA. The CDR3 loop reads CASSPLGTSAQFF. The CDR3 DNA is TGTGCCAGCAGCCCCCTGGGGACTAGCGCGCAGTTCTTC.

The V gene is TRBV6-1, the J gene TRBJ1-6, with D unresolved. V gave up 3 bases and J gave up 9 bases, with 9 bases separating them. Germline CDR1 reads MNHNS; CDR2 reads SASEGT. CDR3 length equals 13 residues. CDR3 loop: CASSEVSVSPLHF. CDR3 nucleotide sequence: TGTGCCAGCAGTGAGGTCAGTGTTTCACCCCTCCACTTT.

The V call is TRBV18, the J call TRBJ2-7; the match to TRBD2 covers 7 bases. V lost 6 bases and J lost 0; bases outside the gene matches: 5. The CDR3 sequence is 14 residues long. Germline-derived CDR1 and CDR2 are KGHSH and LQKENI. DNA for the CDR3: TGTGCCAGCTCCTTCGCGGGGGACTCCTACGAGCAGTACTTC. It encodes CASSFAGDSYEQYF. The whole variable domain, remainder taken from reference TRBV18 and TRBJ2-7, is NAGVMQNPRHLVRRRGQEARLRCSPMKGHSHVYWYRQLPEEGLKFMVYLQKENIIDESGMPKERFSAEFPKEGPSILRIQQVVRGDSAAYFCASSFAGDSYEQYFGPGTRLTVT.

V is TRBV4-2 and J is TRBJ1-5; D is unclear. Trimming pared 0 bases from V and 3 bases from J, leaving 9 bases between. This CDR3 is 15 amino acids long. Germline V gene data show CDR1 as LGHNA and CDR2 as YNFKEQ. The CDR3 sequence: CASSQDPVPNQPQHF. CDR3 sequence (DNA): TGTGCCAGCAGCCAAGATCCAGTACCCAATCAGCCCCAGCATTTT.

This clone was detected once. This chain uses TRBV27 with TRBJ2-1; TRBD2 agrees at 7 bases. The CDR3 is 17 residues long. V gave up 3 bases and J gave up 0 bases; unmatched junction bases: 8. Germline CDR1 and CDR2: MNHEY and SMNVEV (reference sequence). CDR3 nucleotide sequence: TGTGCCAGCAGTTTGGGGGGGGAGGCCCTCTCCTACAATGAGCAGTTCTTC. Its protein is CASSLGGEALSYNEQFF.

CDR3 residues: CASSSPGQGVGEQFF. The CDR3 nucleotides read TGTGCCAGCAGCTCCCCTGGACAGGGGGTAGGTGAGCAGTTCTTC. This chain links TRBV5-5 with TRBJ2-1, with TRBD1 matching over 10 bases. The CDR3 loop spans 15 amino acids. Germline V gives CDR1 SGHKS, CDR2 YYEKEE (reference sequence). The ends lost 3 bases at V and 9 bases at J; junction bases unmatched: 9.

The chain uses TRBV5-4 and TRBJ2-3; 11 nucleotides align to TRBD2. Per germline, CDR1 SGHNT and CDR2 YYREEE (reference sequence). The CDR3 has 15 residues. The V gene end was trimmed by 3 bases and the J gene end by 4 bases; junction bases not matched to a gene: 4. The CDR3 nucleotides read TGTGCCAGCAGCTCTAGCGGGAGGCGGGCAGATACGCAGTATTTT. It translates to CASSSSGRRADTQYF.

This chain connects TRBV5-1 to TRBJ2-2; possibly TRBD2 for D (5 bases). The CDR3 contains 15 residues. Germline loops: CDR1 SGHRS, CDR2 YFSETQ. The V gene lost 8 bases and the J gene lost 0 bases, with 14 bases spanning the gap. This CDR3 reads CASWKGAPNTGELFF. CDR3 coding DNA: TGCGCCAGTTGGAAGGGAGCCCCGAACACCGGGGAGCTGTTTTTT.

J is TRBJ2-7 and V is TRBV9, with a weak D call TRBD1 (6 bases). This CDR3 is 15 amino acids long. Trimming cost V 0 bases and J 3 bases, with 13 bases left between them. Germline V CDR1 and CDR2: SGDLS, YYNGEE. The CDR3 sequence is CASSVGAGDLYEQYF. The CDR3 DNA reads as TGTGCCAGCAGCGTAGGGGCAGGGGACCTCTACGAGCAGTACTTC.

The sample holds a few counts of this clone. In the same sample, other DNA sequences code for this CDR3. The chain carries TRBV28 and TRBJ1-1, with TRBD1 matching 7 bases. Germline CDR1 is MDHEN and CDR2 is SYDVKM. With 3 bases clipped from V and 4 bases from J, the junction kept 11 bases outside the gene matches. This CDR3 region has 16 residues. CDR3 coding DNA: TGTGCCAGCAGTTTTGGTGGCAGGGGGTGGGTCACTGAAGCTTTCTTT. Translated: CASSFGGRGWVTEAFF. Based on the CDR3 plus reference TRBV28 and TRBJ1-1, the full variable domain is DVKVTQSSRYLVKRTGEKVFLECVQDMDHENMFWYRQDPGLGLRLIYFSYDVKMKEKGDIPEGYSVSREKKERFSLILESASTNQTSMYLCASSFGGRGWVTEAFFGQGTRLTVV.

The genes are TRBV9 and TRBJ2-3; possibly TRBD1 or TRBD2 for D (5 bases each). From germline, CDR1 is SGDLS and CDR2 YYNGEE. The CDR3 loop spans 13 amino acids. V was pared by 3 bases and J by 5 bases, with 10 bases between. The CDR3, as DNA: TGTGCCAGCAGCGCCGGGACGGTAGATACGCAGTATTTT. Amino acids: CASSAGTVDTQYF. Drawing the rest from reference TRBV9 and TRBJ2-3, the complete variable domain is DSGVTQTPKHLITATGQRVTLRCSPRSGDLSVYWYQQSLDQGLQFLIQYYNGEERAKGNILERFSAQQFPDLHSELNLSSLELGDSALYFCASSAGTVDTQYFGPGTRLTVL.

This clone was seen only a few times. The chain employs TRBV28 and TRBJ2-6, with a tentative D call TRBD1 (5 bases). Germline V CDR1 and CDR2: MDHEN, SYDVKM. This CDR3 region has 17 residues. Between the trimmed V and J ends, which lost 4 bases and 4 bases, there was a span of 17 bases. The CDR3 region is CASSSIHGQSGANVLTF. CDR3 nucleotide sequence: TGTGCCAGCAGTTCGATCCACGGACAATCGGGGGCCAACGTCCTGACTTTC.

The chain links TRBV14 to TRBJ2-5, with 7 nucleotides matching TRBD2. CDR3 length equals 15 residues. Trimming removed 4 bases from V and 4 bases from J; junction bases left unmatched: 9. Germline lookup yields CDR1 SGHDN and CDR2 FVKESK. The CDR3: CASSLPGGGLETQYF. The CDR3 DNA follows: TGTGCCAGCAGCCTCCCGGGGGGAGGGCTAGAGACCCAGTACTTC.